This T cell receptor (beta chain) was sequenced during a study of T cell clonality in common variable immunodeficiency. This clone has just a few counts. Its antigen is as yet unknown. Generated by immunoSEQ multiplex PCR, the TCRdb table keeps only in-frame clones and is missing some. The sample shows tens of thousands of clones, none of them appearing just once. Diagnosis required reduced IgG, IgA and/or IgM with specific antibody deficiency. Aged about 9 to 64 years, CVID subjects averaged roughly 39 years old. Donors gave roughly 4.5 to 9 ml heparinized peripheral whole blood. Whole-study results and caveats: Common variable immunodeficiency TCR beta sequences reportedly had fewer deletions and N-nucleotide insertions. Links between repertoire features and CVID complications were heterogeneity-limited.

This TCR was recovered from a human donor with common variable immunodeficiency. The sample taken for sequencing was peripheral blood mononuclear cells.

The DNA read from the CDR3 is TGTGCCAGTGGGGACAGGGGAGAAGGCAATCAGCCC. This gives the protein CASGDRGEGNQP. In full, the CDR3 reads CASGDRGEGNQPQHF. The chain joins TRBV19 to TRBJ1-5; 10 bases map to TRBD1. With the read ending 3 residues before the CDR3 end, the germline J gene is used to fill in that end. The CDR3 length is 15 residues. Germline loops: CDR1 LNHDA, CDR2 SQIVND (reference sequence). V trimming: 8 bases; J trimming: 2 bases; junction bases outside the gene matches: 6.